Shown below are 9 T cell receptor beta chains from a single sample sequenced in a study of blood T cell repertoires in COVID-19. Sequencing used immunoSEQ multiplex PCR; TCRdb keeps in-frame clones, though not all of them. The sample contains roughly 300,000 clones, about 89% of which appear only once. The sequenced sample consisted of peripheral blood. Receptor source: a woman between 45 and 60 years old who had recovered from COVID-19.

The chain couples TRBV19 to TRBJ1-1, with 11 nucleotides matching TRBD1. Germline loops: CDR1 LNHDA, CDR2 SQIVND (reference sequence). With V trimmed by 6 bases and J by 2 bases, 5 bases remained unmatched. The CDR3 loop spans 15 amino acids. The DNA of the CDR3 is TGTGCCAGTAGCCGGGACAGGGGGTCAAACACTGAAGCTTTCTTT. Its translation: CASSRDRGSNTEAFF.

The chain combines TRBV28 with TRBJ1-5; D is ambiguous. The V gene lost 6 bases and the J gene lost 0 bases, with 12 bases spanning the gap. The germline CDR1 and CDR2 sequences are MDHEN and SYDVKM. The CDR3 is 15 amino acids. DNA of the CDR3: TGTGCCAGCAGGATCGCAGAATATAGCAATCAGCCCCAGCATTTT. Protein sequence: CASRIAEYSNQPQHF.

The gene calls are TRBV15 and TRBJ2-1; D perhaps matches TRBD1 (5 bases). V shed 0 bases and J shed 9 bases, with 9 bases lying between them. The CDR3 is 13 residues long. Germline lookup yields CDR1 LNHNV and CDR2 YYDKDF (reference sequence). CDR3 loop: CATSREGVFEQFF. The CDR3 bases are TGTGCCACCAGCAGAGAAGGGGTTTTTGAGCAGTTCTTC.

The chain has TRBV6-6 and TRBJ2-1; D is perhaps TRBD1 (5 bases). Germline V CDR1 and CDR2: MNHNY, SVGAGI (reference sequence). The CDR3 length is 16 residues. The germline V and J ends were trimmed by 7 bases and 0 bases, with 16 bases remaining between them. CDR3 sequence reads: CASTPMRRGSYNEQFF. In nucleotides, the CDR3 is TGTGCCAGCACCCCCATGCGTAGGGGCTCCTACAATGAGCAGTTCTTC.

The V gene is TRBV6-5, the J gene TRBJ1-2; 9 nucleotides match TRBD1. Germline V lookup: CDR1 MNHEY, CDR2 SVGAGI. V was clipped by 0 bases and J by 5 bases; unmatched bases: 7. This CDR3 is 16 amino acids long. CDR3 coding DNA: TGTGCCAGCAGTTACTCGGGGGACAGGGCATTTTATGGCTACACCTTC. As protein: CASSYSGDRAFYGYTF.

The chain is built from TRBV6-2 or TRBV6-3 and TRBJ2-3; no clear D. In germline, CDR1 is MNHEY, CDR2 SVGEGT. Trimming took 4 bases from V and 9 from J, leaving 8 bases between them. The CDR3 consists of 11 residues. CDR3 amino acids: CASSFGRTQYF. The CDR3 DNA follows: TGTGCCAGCAGTTTTGGGCGAACGCAGTATTTT.

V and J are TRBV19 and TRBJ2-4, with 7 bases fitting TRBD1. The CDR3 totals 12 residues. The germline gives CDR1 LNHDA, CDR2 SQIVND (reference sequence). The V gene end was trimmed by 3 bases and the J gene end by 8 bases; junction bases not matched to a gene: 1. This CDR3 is CASSIGQDIQYF. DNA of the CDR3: TGTGCCAGTAGTATTGGACAGGACATTCAGTACTTC. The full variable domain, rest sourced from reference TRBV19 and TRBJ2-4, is DGGITQSPKYLFRKEGQNVTLSCEQNLNHDAMYWYRQDPGQGLRLIYYSQIVNDFQKGDIAEGYSVSREKKESFPLTVTSAQKNPTAFYLCASSIGQDIQYFGAGTRLSVL.

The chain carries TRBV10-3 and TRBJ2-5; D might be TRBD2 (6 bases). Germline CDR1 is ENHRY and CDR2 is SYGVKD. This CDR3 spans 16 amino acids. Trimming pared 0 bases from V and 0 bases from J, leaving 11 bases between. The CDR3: CAISESGGDYQETQYF. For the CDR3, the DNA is TGTGCCATCAGTGAGTCCGGAGGGGACTACCAAGAGACCCAGTACTTC.

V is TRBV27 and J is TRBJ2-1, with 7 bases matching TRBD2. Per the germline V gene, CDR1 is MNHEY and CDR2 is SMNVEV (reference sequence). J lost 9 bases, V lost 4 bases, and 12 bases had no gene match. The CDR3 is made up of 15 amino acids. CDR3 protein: CASSSRDYPPAEQFF. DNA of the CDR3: TGTGCCAGCAGTTCCCGGGACTATCCGCCGGCTGAGCAGTTCTTC.